The 14 T cell receptor beta chains listed next were all sequenced from one sample in a study of shared clonotypes between healthy human individuals. The repertoire was sequenced with immunoSEQ multiplex PCR; TCRdb's copy has only in-frame clones and lacks some. Of about 1 million clones listed, about 77% are singletons. Sequencing used memory CD4+ T cells sorted from blood. Subset meaning: CD45RA-negative fraction. Every receptor here comes from a man aged 18 to 29 in good health.

This clone showed up just once. The rearrangement uses TRBV5-4 and TRBJ2-5, with a tentative D call TRBD2 (6 bases). Deletions cut 3 bases from V and 1 base from J, with 13 bases between. Germline V gene lookup returns CDR1 SGHNT and CDR2 YYREEE (reference sequence). This CDR3 contains 15 residues. Here the CDR3 reads CASSSARGLQETQYF. The CDR3 region has the DNA TGTGCCAGCAGCTCTGCGAGGGGACTCCAAGAGACCCAGTACTTC.

The rearrangement links TRBV5-1 to TRBJ2-2; 9 bases fit TRBD2. The CDR3 is 16 residues long. With 1 base clipped from V and 6 bases from J, the junction kept 7 bases outside the gene matches. CDR1 is SGHRS and CDR2 is YFSETQ in the germline V gene. The CDR3, as DNA: TGCGCCAGCAGCTTGACGAATAGCGGGAGTCCCGGGGAGCTGTTTTTT. Protein product: CASSLTNSGSPGELFF. Filled out from reference TRBV5-1 and TRBJ2-2, the complete variable domain reads KAGVTQTPRYLIKTRGQQVTLSCSPISGHRSVSWYQQTPGQGLQFLFEYFSETQRNKGNFPGRFSGRQFSNSRSEMNVSTLELGDSALYLCASSLTNSGSPGELFFGEGSRLTVL.

The rearrangement joins TRBV10-3 to TRBJ2-1; TRBD1 agrees at 9 bases. The germline V gene encodes CDR1 ENHRY and CDR2 SYGVKD. The CDR3 loop spans 15 amino acids. V lost 0 bases, J lost 8 bases, and 5 bases stayed unmatched. This chain's CDR3 is CAISESGTGSDEQFF. The CDR3 DNA follows: TGTGCCATCAGTGAGTCTGGGACAGGGAGCGATGAGCAGTTCTTC.

This chain joins TRBV5-4 and TRBJ2-3; 10 bases align to TRBD1. The V segment lost 3 bases and the J segment 1 base; nucleotides outside the gene matches: 5. Germline assignment: CDR1 SGHNT and CDR2 YYREEE (reference sequence). The CDR3 spans 16 residues. The CDR3 here is CASSSPGQGRTDTQYF. For the CDR3, the DNA is TGTGCCAGCAGCTCCCCGGGACAGGGGCGCACAGATACGCAGTATTTT. Based on the CDR3 plus reference TRBV5-4 and TRBJ2-3, the full variable domain is ETGVTQSPTHLIKTRGQQVTLRCSSQSGHNTVSWYQQALGQGPQFIFQYYREEENGRGNFPPRFSGLQFPNYSSELNVNALELDDSALYLCASSSPGQGRTDTQYFGPGTRLTVL.

Ten or more counts support this clone. The chain carries TRBV29-1 and TRBJ1-5; TRBD1 matches at 12 bases. Unmatched junction bases numbered 8, after V lost 7 bases and J lost 4 bases. This CDR3 comprises 15 residues. The germline V gene encodes CDR1 SQVTM and CDR2 ANQGSEA. CDR3 DNA: TGCAGCGCCTCCGGGACAGGGGGCAAGAATCAGCCCCAGCATTTT. It is translated as CSASGTGGKNQPQHF.

The chain employs TRBV7-9 and TRBJ2-3, with 7 bases aligning to TRBD2. Germline loops: CDR1 SEHNR, CDR2 FQNEAQ (reference sequence). This CDR3 region has 14 residues. Germline trimming cut 3 bases from V and 2 bases from J; bases unmatched to any gene: 2. The CDR3 region has the DNA TGTGCCAGCAGCTTTCTAGCGGCCACAGATACGCAGTATTTT. Its translation is CASSFLAATDTQYF.

This chain connects TRBV7-8 to TRBJ1-5, with a possible D match to TRBD1 (6 bases). V lost 1 base and J 4 bases, leaving 17 bases between the germline ends. The CDR3 is 17 residues long. CDR1 is SGHVS and CDR2 is FQNEAQ in the germline V gene. The CDR3 nucleotides are TGTGCCAGCAGCTTAGACGTCAGGGGACGCCTGAATCAGCCCCAGCATTTT. Translation gives CASSLDVRGRLNQPQHF.

This clone has a handful of counts. The chain joins TRBV11-2 to TRBJ2-2; D gene uncertain. In germline, CDR1 is SGHAT, CDR2 FQNNGV. The CDR3 covers 12 residues. Trimming removed 5 bases from V and 9 bases from J, with 10 bases in between. In nucleotides, the CDR3 is TGTGCCAGCAGCGGACCCGGCCGGGAGCTGTTTTTT. Translated: CASSGPGRELFF.

CDR3 sequence: CASSPRTGGEKETQYF. The CDR3 nucleotides read TGTGCCAGCAGCCCTCGGACAGGGGGGGAAAAAGAGACCCAGTACTTC. V usage is TRBV7-8 and J usage is TRBJ2-5; TRBD1 agrees at 10 bases. V was clipped by 5 bases and J by 3 bases; unmatched bases: 9. CDR3 size: 16 residues. The V gene's germline CDR1 is SGHVS and CDR2 FQNEAQ.

This chain joins TRBV5-4 and TRBJ2-2, with no clear D. CDR1 SGHNT and CDR2 YYREEE come from the germline V gene (reference sequence). Trimming stripped 2 bases from V and 0 bases from J, with 5 bases between. CDR3 length: 14 residues. CDR3 residues: CASSFSANTGELFF. The CDR3 DNA reads as TGTGCCAGCAGCTTTTCAGCGAACACCGGGGAGCTGTTTTTT.

Turning to this clone: A junction boundary mismatches the germline segment, possibly from a read error. The chain carries TRBV7-9 and TRBJ1-2; possible D gene TRBD1, 6 bases. The CDR3 covers 17 residues. Per germline, CDR1 SEHNR and CDR2 FQNEAQ (reference sequence). DNA for the CDR3: TGTGCGAGCAAGGACCGTGAGGGGGGTCTCGGTCACTATGGCTACACCTTC. Encoded protein: CASKDREGGLGHYGYTF.

The genes are TRBV10-3 and TRBJ2-4, with D perhaps matching TRBD2 (7 bases). V dropped 0 bases and J dropped 2 bases, with 11 bases sitting between them. Germline V gene data show CDR1 as ENHRY and CDR2 as SYGVKD. CDR3 size: 16 residues. This CDR3 is CAISESGGASKNIQYF. DNA for the CDR3: TGTGCCATCAGTGAGTCTGGGGGGGCGTCCAAAAACATTCAGTACTTC.

The chain recombines TRBV4-1 with TRBJ1-5; 7 nucleotides agree with TRBD1. The germline gives CDR1 MGHRA, CDR2 YSYEKL. V lost 4 bases to trimming and J lost 0 bases; unmatched junction nucleotides: 6. The CDR3 covers 16 residues. The CDR3 here is CASSPYRGNSNQPQHF. CDR3 DNA sequence: TGCGCCAGCAGCCCATACAGGGGAAATAGCAATCAGCCCCAGCATTTT.

V gene TRBV4-1 combines with J gene TRBJ1-4; TRBD1 might be the D (5 bases). The CDR3 sequence is 14 residues long. Germline CDR1 and CDR2: MGHRA and YSYEKL. Trimming removed 2 bases from V and 8 bases from J, with 12 bases in between. DNA for the CDR3: TGCGCCAGCAGCCAACAGGGAGTTAGGGAAAAACTGTTTTTT. Amino acid sequence: CASSQQGVREKLFF.